The entry below gives a single T cell receptor beta chain sequence along with its context. Its antigen is still unknown. Each CDR3 protein gets one entry after TCRdb re-called the RT-PCR reads with MiXCR. The sample carries about 610,000 distinct CDR3 sequences, around 13% recorded once. The data stem from a study of response to subunit inactivated influenza vaccine. Findings and limits, study-wide: The authors proposed limited new T cell recruitment per seasonal influenza vaccination.

Between the trimmed V and J ends, which lost 5 bases and 2 bases, there was a span of 5 bases. The length of the CDR3 is 12 residues. CDR1 is SGHTA, CDR2 FQGNSA, per germline. The origin of this receptor is a man between 50 and 59 years old who received an inactivated influenza vaccine. This rearrangement joins TRBV7-2 to TRBJ2-3; D ambiguous. The specimen comprised PBMCs from blood, sampled 11 to 12 days after vaccination. The CDR3 DNA follows: TGTGCCAGCAGCCATTACACAGATACGCAGTATTTT. This gives the protein CASSHYTDTQYF. Full variable domain (remainder filled in from reference TRBV7-2 and TRBJ2-3): GAGVSQSPSNKVTEKGKDVELRCDPISGHTALYWYRQSLGQGLEFLIYFQGNSAPDKSGLPSDRFSAERTGGSVSTLTIQRTQQEDSAVYLCASSHYTDTQYFGPGTRLTVL.